This T cell receptor (beta chain) was captured in a study of blood T cells in healthy people across ages. Points from the study as a whole: Researchers said unsorted PBMCs prevented a conclusive naive versus antigen-experienced comparison. Long-lived donors exceeded aged donors in naive CD4+ cells and diversity. Strong correlation existed between TCR beta diversity and naive T cell percentage.

The CDR3 consists of 13 residues. Per germline, CDR1 ENHRY and CDR2 SYGVKD. Turning to this clonotype: No antigen is known for it. Relative to the germline gene, one junction end is altered; a read error may explain this.

Combining a sample-barcoded 5' primer with a J-beta primer mix, a second PCR ran for roughly 6 to 12 cycles. TCRdb fed the 5' RACE reads into MiXCR, producing one record per CDR3 protein. Of roughly 700,000 distinct CDR3 sequences listed, 45% to 50% are singletons. The sequence came from a woman aged 55-75 years in good health. Material: blood. The V and J genes are TRBV10-3 and TRBJ2-1, with D perhaps matching TRBD2 (6 bases). CDR3 DNA: TGTTCCATCAGTGGCGGGAACAACAATGAGCAGTTCTTC. Its translation: CSISGGNNNEQFF.